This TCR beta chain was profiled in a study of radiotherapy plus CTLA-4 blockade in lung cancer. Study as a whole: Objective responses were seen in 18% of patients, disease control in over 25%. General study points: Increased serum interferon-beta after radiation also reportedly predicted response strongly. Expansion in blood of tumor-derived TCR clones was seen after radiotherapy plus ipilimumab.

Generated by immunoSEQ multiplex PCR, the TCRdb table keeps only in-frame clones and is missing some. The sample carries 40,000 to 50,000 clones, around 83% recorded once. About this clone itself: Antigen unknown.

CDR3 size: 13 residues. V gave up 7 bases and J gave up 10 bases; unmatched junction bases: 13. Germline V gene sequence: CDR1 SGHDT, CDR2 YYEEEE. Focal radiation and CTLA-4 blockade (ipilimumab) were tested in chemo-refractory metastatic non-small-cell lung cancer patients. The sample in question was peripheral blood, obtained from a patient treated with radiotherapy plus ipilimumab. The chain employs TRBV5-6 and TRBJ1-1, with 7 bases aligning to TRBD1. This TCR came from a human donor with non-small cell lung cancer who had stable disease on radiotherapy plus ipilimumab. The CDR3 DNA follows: TGTGCCAGCCAAACTTTTAGACAGGGTCTAGCTTTCTTT. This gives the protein CASQTFRQGLAFF.